Given below is one T cell receptor beta chain in context. The data derive from a study of T cell changes during pregnancy in multiple sclerosis. Data came from immunoSEQ multiplex PCR; TCRdb stores just in-frame clones and leaves some out. The data hold roughly 38,000 clones, with approximately 94% observed a single time. The trim removed 0 bases at V and 4 bases at J, leaving 4 bases unmatched. CDR3 length: 15 amino acids. Germline V gene data show CDR1 as SGHRS and CDR2 as YFSETQ. The clonotype was recovered from a female donor with multiple sclerosis, enrolled in a pregnancy study. Source: CD8+ T cells from peripheral blood mononuclear cells, taken in the third trimester of pregnancy. The V gene is TRBV5-1, the J gene TRBJ2-3; TRBD1 aligns across 8 bases. CDR3 bases: TGCGCCAGCAGCTTGGACAGGGGGTCCGCAGATACGCAGTATTTT. Translated: CASSLDRGSADTQYF.